What follows are 22 T cell receptor beta chains derived from one specimen sequenced in a study of radiation and T cells in renal cell carcinoma (dated by TCRdb to about 2020). Library method: the immunoSEQ multiplex PCR assay. TCRdb re-hosts the immuneACCESS table, in-frame sequences only. Its copies lack some clones; in the studies checked, an unresolved V gene accounts for under half of them, and the cause for the rest is not known. The sample table holds approximately 120,000 clones, of which approximately 78% were seen once. The top ten constitute about 2.9% of the sample. This sample's time point label indicates: baseline pretreatment blood. The sample's treatment or condition label, decoded: 15 Gy SBRT to primary tumor, nephrectomy 4 weeks later. Sequenced here: blood, sampled from a patient whose treatment included radiotherapy and nephrectomy. Receptor source: a woman aged 55-75 years with renal cell carcinoma.

J is TRBJ1-4 and V is TRBV10-3, with 7 bases identical to TRBD1. Germline-derived CDR1 and CDR2 are ENHRY and SYGVKD. The junction had 9 bases not matched to a gene; V was cut back by 6 bases and J by 5 bases. The CDR3 is made up of 15 amino acids. The CDR3 protein is CAIRDTGDKNEKLFF. DNA of the CDR3: TGTGCCATCAGAGATACAGGGGATAAGAATGAAAAACTGTTTTTT.

This rearrangement joins TRBV6-1 to TRBJ2-7, with 8 bases lining up with TRBD1. This CDR3 has 15 amino acids. Germline V gene sequence: CDR1 MNHNS, CDR2 SASEGT. J gave up 0 bases and V 6 bases, and 7 bases lay outside the gene matches. CDR3 nucleotides: TGTGCCAGCAGACCCGGACAGGGCCCCTCCTACGAGCAGTACTTC. It specifies CASRPGQGPSYEQYF.

The genes are TRBV9 and TRBJ2-1; 8 positions agree with TRBD2. The CDR3 spans 16 residues. CDR1 is SGDLS and CDR2 is YYNGEE in the germline V gene. Germline trimming cut 0 bases from V and 12 bases from J; bases unmatched to any gene: 14. CDR3 residues: CASSVEASGFTMRQFF. As DNA, the CDR3 is TGTGCCAGCAGCGTAGAGGCTAGCGGGTTTACAATGAGGCAGTTCTTC.

The chain is built from TRBV30 and TRBJ1-5, with D possibly matching TRBD1 (5 bases). CDR1 and CDR2 (germline): GTSNPN, SVGIG (reference sequence). This CDR3 is 13 amino acids long. V was trimmed by 3 bases and J by 4 bases, leaving 10 bases between them. CDR3 sequence reads: CAWSGGTNQPQHF. In nucleotides, the CDR3 is TGTGCCTGGAGCGGAGGGACGAATCAGCCCCAGCATTTT.

The gene calls are TRBV6-1 and TRBJ2-1, with a weak D call TRBD1 (6 bases). The CDR3 has 14 amino acids. Germline V gene data show CDR1 as MNHNS and CDR2 as SASEGT. V shed 6 bases and J shed 2 bases, with 11 bases lying between them. Here the CDR3 reads CASRYRVTYNEQFF. The DNA of the CDR3 is TGTGCCAGCAGGTACAGGGTTACCTACAATGAGCAGTTCTTC.

There are a few counts of this clone. The rearrangement uses TRBV29-1 and TRBJ2-2; 10 bases are a match to TRBD1. Trimming cost V 8 bases and J 6 bases; bases outside gene matches: 6. Germline CDR1 is SQVTM and CDR2 is ANQGSEA. The CDR3 spans 13 residues. In DNA form, the CDR3 reads TGCAGCACAAGCGGACAGGGGGCCGGGGAGCTGTTTTTT. Translating gives CSTSGQGAGELFF.

V and J are TRBV29-1 and TRBJ2-7, with D tentatively TRBD1 (5 bases). The CDR3 runs to 13 residues. Trimming took off 7 bases at V and 6 bases at J, with 19 bases between the two ends. Per the germline V gene, CDR1 is SQVTM and CDR2 is ANQGSEA. Here the CDR3 DNA reads TGCAGCGCCAGAGGACAAGGGGCAGGCGAGCAGTACTTC. This translates into CSARGQGAGEQYF.

This clone came up once. The V and J genes are TRBV4-2 and TRBJ1-2; D might be TRBD1 (5 bases). There are 14 residues in the CDR3. In germline, CDR1 is LGHNA, CDR2 YNFKEQ. The V and J ends lost 4 bases and 8 bases respectively, with 17 bases between them. In DNA, the CDR3 is TGTGCCAGCAGCCCCGCCCCCGGACAAGAGGGCTACACCTTC. It codes for CASSPAPGQEGYTF.

V gene TRBV19 combines with J gene TRBJ1-2; D remains unclear. V was clipped by 0 bases and J by 6 bases, with 8 bases between them. This CDR3 has 13 amino acids. Germline CDR1 reads LNHDA; CDR2 reads SQIVND (reference sequence). CDR3 coding DNA: TGTGCCAGTAGTATAGAGGCGGGAAATGGCTACACCTTC. Translating gives CASSIEAGNGYTF.

The gene calls are TRBV14 and TRBJ2-1, with TRBD1 as a possible D gene (8 bases). Germline CDR1 SGHDN, CDR2 FVKESK. CDR3 length equals 18 residues. Trimming stripped 0 bases from V and 7 bases from J, with 22 bases between. The CDR3 protein is CASSQEAVWTGRENEQFF. The CDR3 region has the DNA TGTGCCAGCAGCCAAGAGGCCGTCTGGACAGGGAGGGAGAATGAGCAGTTCTTC.

V and J are TRBV5-6 and TRBJ2-2; D is uncertain. The germline gives CDR1 SGHDT, CDR2 YYEEEE. The CDR3 is 16 residues long. V lost 1 base and J 0 bases, leaving 10 bases between the germline ends. The CDR3 is CASSLIDNANTGELFF. CDR3 sequence (DNA): TGTGCCAGCAGCTTGATCGACAACGCGAACACCGGGGAGCTGTTTTTT.

CDR3 nucleotide sequence: TGTGCCAGCAGTCCAGGGACAGTCAGAAACTATGGCTACACCTTC. Encoded protein: CASSPGTVRNYGYTF. The rearrangement uses TRBV27 and TRBJ1-2; 7 bases agree with TRBD1. This CDR3 has 15 residues. Looked up from germline, CDR1 is MNHEY and CDR2 is SMNVEV (reference sequence). Trimming took 5 bases from V and 2 from J; bases not matched to a gene: 8.

This rearrangement joins TRBV19 to TRBJ1-1; weak D call: TRBD1 (6 bases). The CDR3 contains 16 residues. The V and J ends lost 3 bases and 4 bases respectively, with 18 bases between them. Germline values: CDR1 LNHDA, CDR2 SQIVND (reference sequence). The CDR3 loop reads CASSILGGQFSTEAFF. CDR3 sequence (DNA): TGTGCCAGTAGTATTCTAGGGGGTCAATTCAGCACTGAAGCTTTCTTT.

The chain uses TRBV28 and TRBJ1-2; D possibly corresponds to TRBD1 (6 bases). Germline lookup yields CDR1 MDHEN and CDR2 SYDVKM. V dropped 5 bases and J dropped 8 bases, with 18 bases sitting between them. The CDR3 is 14 residues long. The CDR3 DNA reads as TGTGCCAGCAGTGCTTTGAGGGGGGCTGAAGGCTACACCTTC. Protein: CASSALRGAEGYTF.

The rearrangement joins TRBV10-3 to TRBJ1-4; maybe TRBD1 (5 bases). Per the germline V gene, CDR1 is ENHRY and CDR2 is SYGVKD. V dropped 3 bases and J dropped 6 bases, with 20 bases sitting between them. This CDR3 has 17 residues. The DNA for the CDR3 is TGTGCCATCAGTGAAATCCCGTCCGGGGGTGCGGATGAAAAACTGTTTTTT. Translated: CAISEIPSGGADEKLFF.

This clone has just a few counts. This chain joins TRBV9 and TRBJ1-3; 7 nucleotides agree with TRBD1. Germline CDR1 reads SGDLS; CDR2 reads YYNGEE. V was clipped by 4 bases and J by 0 bases; unmatched bases: 7. There are 16 residues in the CDR3. The DNA for the CDR3 is TGTGCCAGCAGCTGGGCAACAGGGGACTCTGGAAACACCATATATTTT. Amino acids: CASSWATGDSGNTIYF.

This clone was seen a handful of times. The chain has TRBV7-6 and TRBJ2-1; D might be TRBD1 or TRBD2, each matching 5 bases. Trimming shortened V by 6 bases and J by 5 bases, and 14 bases separated the two germline ends. CDR1 is SGHVS and CDR2 is FNYEAQ in the germline V gene. The CDR3 has 14 residues. CDR3 sequence (DNA): TGTGCCAGCAGTGGGGACGCCGGTCACAATGAGCAGTTCTTC. Protein product: CASSGDAGHNEQFF.

The chain has TRBV4-2 and TRBJ1-2, with D perhaps TRBD1 (6 bases). The V gene's germline CDR1 is LGHNA and CDR2 YNFKEQ. The CDR3 runs 15 residues. The V and J ends lost 0 bases and 5 bases respectively, with 13 bases between them. CDR3 sequence: CASSQESAQGYGYTF. The CDR3 nucleotides are TGTGCCAGCAGCCAAGAAAGCGCACAGGGATATGGCTACACCTTC.

This clone was recorded only once. The chain combines TRBV4-1 with TRBJ1-2; 8 nucleotides match TRBD1. Germline loops: CDR1 MGHRA, CDR2 YSYEKL. CDR3 length: 14 residues. Germline trimming cut 5 bases from V and 3 bases from J; bases unmatched to any gene: 5. CDR3 protein: CASSGTGGDYGYTF. Written as DNA, the CDR3 is TGCGCCAGCAGCGGCACAGGGGGGGACTATGGCTACACCTTC.

This chain links TRBV6-1 with TRBJ2-1; 8 nucleotides match TRBD2. The CDR3 length is 16 residues. Per the germline V gene, CDR1 is MNHNS and CDR2 is SASEGT. Trimming removed 1 base from V and 7 bases from J; junction bases left unmatched: 9. The CDR3 loop reads CASSEGMAGGLNEQFF. The CDR3 bases are TGTGCCAGCAGTGAAGGGATGGCGGGGGGCCTAAATGAGCAGTTCTTC.

This chain connects TRBV7-2 to TRBJ2-7, with 9 bases matching TRBD1. This CDR3 has 15 amino acids. With 3 bases clipped from V and 5 bases from J, the junction kept 8 bases outside the gene matches. CDR1 and CDR2 (germline): SGHTA, FQGNSA. The CDR3 DNA sequence: TGTGCCAGCAGCTTCACAGACAGGGGGGCACACGAGCAGTACTTC. This encodes CASSFTDRGAHEQYF. The variable domain in full, with the rest retrieved from reference TRBV7-2 and TRBJ2-7, is GAGVSQSPSNKVTEKGKDVELRCDPISGHTALYWYRQSLGQGLEFLIYFQGNSAPDKSGLPSDRFSAERTGGSVSTLTIQRTQQEDSAVYLCASSFTDRGAHEQYFGPGTRLTVT.

This chain joins TRBV19 and TRBJ1-5, with unresolved D. CDR1 LNHDA and CDR2 SQIVND come from the germline V gene (reference sequence). The CDR3 is 15 residues long. V lost 1 base to trimming and J lost 7 bases, with 14 bases between them. The CDR3 sequence is CASSIGPIDVQPQHF. The CDR3 DNA reads as TGTGCCAGTAGTATAGGCCCGATCGACGTACAGCCCCAGCATTTT.